The rows below give T cell receptor beta chains drawn from one sample of a study of T-cell memory formation after mild COVID-19. In TCRdb, the 5' RACE reads were re-called with MiXCR into one record per CDR3 protein. The repertoire holds approximately 340,000 distinct CDR3 sequences, with around a sixth as singletons. The sequenced material came from PBMCs or a T cell subset sorted from them (not recorded which). All receptors come from a man younger than 35 who had mild COVID-19 (a few samples of this study predate the infection). Cell type and time point are not known. Both conserved end residues are part of each CDR3. Each record gives: D gene, J gene, V gene, clone size, CDR3 DNA, CDR3 protein. The D gene is left open where the match is weak. Rows may omit the clone size; those that give it use once, few, many or a size class.

TRBD1,TRBJ2-3,TRBV9,few,TGTGCCAGCAGCGCCGACAGGGCCACAGATACGCAGTATTTT,CASSADRATDTQYF
.,TRBJ1-1,TRBV12-3/TRBV12-4,few,TGTGCCAGCAGTACCCAGGGTAGGGACACTGAAGCTTTCTTT,CASSTQGRDTEAFF
.,TRBJ1-2,TRBV13,.,TGTGCCAGCAGCTCCTACGGCGGGGGGGAGACTGGCTACACCTTC,CASSSYGGGETGYTF
TRBD1,TRBJ1-4,TRBV9,few,TGTGCCAGCAGCCTGGGGACAGGGGGCAGGAAACTGTTTTTT,CASSLGTGGRKLFF
.,TRBJ2-7,TRBV5-1,few,TGCGCCAGCAGCCCCGGTTGGGGGGACTACGAGCAGTACTTC,CASSPGWGDYEQYF
.,TRBJ2-3,TRBV18,.,TGTGCCAGCTCACCGGAAGTTAGCACAGATACGCAGTATTTT,CASSPEVSTDTQYF
.,TRBJ1-6,TRBV6-1,few,TGTGCCAGCAGTGAACTGAGGGTTGAGACCTATAATTCACCCCTCCACTTT,CASSELRVETYNSPLHF
TRBD1,TRBJ2-1,TRBV7-2,.,TGTGCCAGCAACGGACAGGGTTCTAAGAATGAGCAGTTCTTC,CASNGQGSKNEQFF
TRBD1,TRBJ1-2,TRBV18,.,TGTGCCAGCTCACAACGAGGGACAGGAGGGACGCCTGGCTACACCTTC,CASSQRGTGGTPGYTF
TRBD2,TRBJ2-3,TRBV7-2,many,TGTGCCAGCAGCTTAAGGGACTACACAGATACGCAGTATTTT,CASSLRDYTDTQYF
.,TRBJ1-4,TRBV5-1,.,TGCGCCAGCAGCTTGGAAGGGTTGGGATTGGGTGAAAAACTGTTTTTT,CASSLEGLGLGEKLFF
.,TRBJ1-1,TRBV12-3/TRBV12-4,few,TGTGCCAGCAGTTTAAGACAGGCCTCGAACACTGAAGCTTTCTTT,CASSLRQASNTEAFF
.,TRBJ2-3,TRBV5-6,.,TGTGCCAGCAGCGGACACTGGGTCCGCGCAGATACGCAGTACTTT,CASSGHWVRADTQYF
.,TRBJ2-3,TRBV20-1,few,TGCAGTGCTAGAGATTGGGGGGGGCGCGGAGATACGCAGTATTTT,CSARDWGGRGDTQYF
.,TRBJ1-5,TRBV5-6,.,TGTGCCAGCAGCTTGGACGGACCATATAGCAATCAGCCCCAGCATTTT,CASSLDGPYSNQPQHF
.,TRBJ1-3,TRBV5-1,.,TGCGCCAGCAGCTGGGGGGGTAGACCTGACTCTGGAAACACCATATATTTT,CASSWGGRPDSGNTIYF